The 15 T cell receptor beta chains below come from one sample, sequenced in a study of regulatory T cells in long-lasting Graves disease. Regarding time point: newly diagnosed GD, antithyroid drugs for less than 3 months. Extracted PBMC RNA gave rise to the TCR library. Combining iRepertoire HTBI primers with Arm-PCR of CDR3 regions, the authors built TCR beta libraries. Each CDR3 protein is one row after TCRdb ran MiXCR on the multiplex PCR reads. Of under 450,000 distinct CDR3 sequences listed, roughly 10% are singletons. The same data also went into a second study, on T cells in Graves' hyperthyroidism and ophthalmopathy.

The sample in question was peripheral blood mononuclear cells (PBMCs), obtained at new diagnosis, from a patient treated with antithyroid drugs. Source of these receptors: a woman under 30 with Graves disease.

This clonotype was seen a few times. The J gene is TRBJ2-5, the V gene TRBV20-1; D might be TRBD2 (6 bases). Germline V gene data show CDR1 as DFQATT and CDR2 as SNEGSKA (reference sequence). V was shortened by 6 bases and J by 4 bases, with 18 bases between the two germline ends. This CDR3 spans 14 amino acids. The CDR3 nucleotides are TGCAGTGCCTTTAACGGGGGAAGAGGAGAGACCCAGTACTTC. It yields the protein CSAFNGGRGETQYF.

This clonotype was recorded many times. The chain combines TRBV18 with TRBJ2-5, with D perhaps TRBD1 (6 bases). Per germline, CDR1 KGHSH and CDR2 LQKENI. This CDR3 region has 14 residues. With 4 bases removed from V and 5 bases from J, the gap between germline ends came to 14 bases. CDR3 loop: CASSRSGRGETQYF. The DNA for the CDR3 is TGTGCCAGCTCACGGTCCGGCAGGGGTGAGACCCAGTACTTC.

The sample holds many counts of this clonotype. The chain combines TRBV6-1 with TRBJ2-3; D is undetermined. Per germline, CDR1 MNHNS and CDR2 SASEGT. Trimming removed 8 bases from V and 4 bases from J, with 16 bases in between. This CDR3 spans 14 amino acids. CDR3 in amino acids: CASRSLGEADTQYF. The DNA of the CDR3 is TGTGCCAGCCGCTCCCTCGGAGAGGCAGATACGCAGTATTTT.

This clonotype has ten or more counts. Relative to the germline gene, one junction end is altered; a read error may explain this. The chain carries TRBV7-2 and TRBJ2-5; 7 bases are a match to TRBD1. The germline gives CDR1 SGHTA, CDR2 FQGNSA. The CDR3 is made up of 16 amino acids. DNA of the CDR3: TGTGCCAGCAGCTCCCCCCGTGCCAGGGGGTTTTTGGGTTCGGTATTC. Its translation: CASSSPRARGFLGSVF.

The gene calls are TRBV28 and TRBJ2-5; 10 positions match TRBD2. This CDR3 has 15 amino acids. Germline CDR1 MDHEN, CDR2 SYDVKM. J lost 0 bases, V lost 7 bases, and 5 bases had no gene match. CDR3 nucleotide sequence: TGTGCCAGCAAGCCGGGACTAGCGAACCAAGAGACCCAGTACTTC. It is translated as CASKPGLANQETQYF.

The V gene is TRBV6-2 or TRBV6-3, the J gene TRBJ1-3; D not certain. Per the germline V gene, CDR1 is MNHEY and CDR2 is SVGEGT. V lost 8 bases, J lost 0 bases, and 17 bases lay in between. The CDR3 runs to 16 residues. CDR3 sequence: CASHRSGPLSGNTIYF. CDR3 coding DNA: TGTGCCAGCCACCGGTCGGGTCCTCTCTCTGGAAACACCATATATTTT.

This clonotype was seen many times. The gene calls are TRBV7-3 and TRBJ1-2, with D tentatively TRBD1 (6 bases). Germline V gene data show CDR1 as SGHTA and CDR2 as FQGTGA. The CDR3 is 15 amino acids. V was shortened by 4 bases and J by 2 bases, with 14 bases between the two germline ends. The CDR3 loop is CASSWKGGGNYGYTF. In nucleotides, the CDR3 is TGTGCCAGCAGCTGGAAGGGGGGGGGAAACTATGGCTACACCTTC.

To note about this clonotype: It may be a read error: a sequence one base away is much more abundant. V and J are TRBV2 and TRBJ1-6; maybe TRBD1 (5 bases). This CDR3 region has 16 residues. Trimming took off 6 bases at V and 0 bases at J, with 12 bases between the two ends. Germline V lookup: CDR1 SNHLY, CDR2 FYNNEI. CDR3 DNA: TGTGCCAGCAGCGGGGGACTGACCTCCTATAATTCACCCCTCCACTTT. It codes for CASSGGLTSYNSPLHF.

In this sample, this clonotype turned up many times. CDR3: CASSVGGTTDTQYF. The DNA for the CDR3 is TGTGCCAGCAGCGTCGGGGGGACCACAGATACGCAGTATTTT. This chain uses TRBV7-3 with TRBJ2-3; 7 positions agree with TRBD2. Germline values: CDR1 SGHTA, CDR2 FQGTGA. The ends lost 5 bases at V and 2 bases at J; junction bases unmatched: 4. This CDR3 comprises 14 residues.

The table lists this clonotype with many counts. V is TRBV11-3 and J is TRBJ2-1; D gene unclear. This CDR3 is 12 amino acids long. The germline V gene encodes CDR1 SGHNT and CDR2 YENEEA. The V end was cut by 4 bases, the J end by 4 bases, with 5 bases between. CDR3 region: CASSSEYNEQFF. As DNA, the CDR3 is TGTGCCAGCAGCTCGGAATACAATGAGCAGTTCTTC. The entire variable domain, with the rest obtained from reference TRBV11-3 and TRBJ2-1, is as follows: EAGVVQSPRYKIIEKKQPVAFWCNPISGHNTLYWYLQNLGQGPELLIRYENEEAVDDSQLPKDRFSAERLKGVDSTLKIQPAELGDSAVYLCASSSEYNEQFFGPGTRLTVL.

This clonotype has a count of ten or more. The CDR3 coding sequence is TGTGCCAGCAGCTTAACCGGGACCCAAGAGACCCAGTACTTC. Its translation is CASSLTGTQETQYF. The chain couples TRBV7-8 to TRBJ2-5; D could derive from TRBD1 or TRBD2 (5 bases each). This CDR3 has 14 residues. The germline V gene encodes CDR1 SGHVS and CDR2 FQNEAQ. The ends were cut back, 2 bases at V and 1 base at J, with 8 bases in the middle.

This clonotype was observed many times. This chain uses TRBV20-1 with TRBJ2-1; D gene uncertain. Looked up from germline, CDR1 is DFQATT and CDR2 is SNEGSKA (reference sequence). Between the trimmed V and J ends, which lost 5 bases and 10 bases, there was a span of 12 bases. This CDR3 contains 11 residues. DNA of the CDR3: TGCAGTGCTGTGGGTAGTCGGGAGCAGTTCTTC. Protein: CSAVGSREQFF.

This clonotype was detected ten times or more. The CDR3 here is CASITDRDGYNSPLHF. CDR3 sequence (DNA): TGTGCCAGCATTACAGACAGGGACGGTTATAATTCACCCCTCCACTTT. J is TRBJ1-6 and V is TRBV2; 7 nucleotides line up with TRBD1. CDR3 length equals 16 residues. Trimming took 7 bases from V and 4 from J; bases not matched to a gene: 10. Germline CDR1 is SNHLY and CDR2 is FYNNEI.

There are many counts of this clonotype. The gene calls are TRBV27 and TRBJ2-7, with 7 bases aligning to TRBD1. V lost 6 bases, J lost 3 bases, and 8 bases stayed unmatched. The V gene's germline CDR1 is MNHEY and CDR2 SMNVEV (reference sequence). This CDR3 is 14 amino acids long. The CDR3 is CASRPDRRVYEQYF. As DNA, the CDR3 is TGTGCCAGCAGACCGGACAGGAGAGTCTACGAGCAGTACTTC.

This clonotype was observed a handful of times. No conserved phenylalanine or tryptophan ends this CDR3, so it is likely a read error. V and J are TRBV7-9 and TRBJ2-3; D is uncertain. V lost 3 bases and J lost 4, with 2 bases in between. The CDR3 is 11 residues long. Germline CDR1 and CDR2: SEHNR and FQNEAQ (reference sequence). This CDR3 is CASSFSDTQYL. DNA of the CDR3: TGTGCCAGCAGCTTTTCAGATACGCAGTATCTT.